The rows below give T cell receptor beta chains drawn from one sample of a study of identical twins. One entry per CDR3 protein, called by TCRdb with MiXCR from the 5' RACE reads. The table records around 340,000 distinct CDR3 sequences, 9% to 15% of them present only once. Another study also made use of these data, one on yellow fever vaccine responses in identical twins.

The sequenced sample consisted of CD8+ T cells sorted from blood. All receptors derive from a young woman in good health. The CDR3 runs from the conserved cysteine through the conserved F or W. Fields, in order: clone size, J gene, V gene, D gene, CDR3 DNA, CDR3 protein. A D gene is named only where the DNA matches it firmly. Rows give clone size only sometimes, using once, few, many, or a class for an expanded clone.

abundance: few; j_gene: TRBJ2-1; v_gene: TRBV5-6; d_gene: .; CDR3nt: TGTGCCAGCAGCTGGGAGGACGTTGGGGAGCAGTTCTTC; CDR3aa: CASSWEDVGEQFF
abundance: many; j_gene: TRBJ2-3; v_gene: TRBV11-1; d_gene: TRBD2; CDR3nt: TGTGCCAGCAGCCCCTCTAGCGGGGGGCCCCTCTTTACAGATACGCAGTATTTT; CDR3aa: CASSPSSGGPLFTDTQYF
abundance: .; j_gene: TRBJ2-6; v_gene: TRBV7-9; d_gene: .; CDR3nt: TGTGCCAGCAGCTTATCCCGGAGCTCTGGGGCCAACGTCCTGACTTTC; CDR3aa: CASSLSRSSGANVLTF
abundance: .; j_gene: TRBJ2-3; v_gene: TRBV20-1; d_gene: TRBD2; CDR3nt: TGCAGTGCTAGATCCTGGCTAGCGGGAGGGGATACGCAGTATTTT; CDR3aa: CSARSWLAGGDTQYF
abundance: few; j_gene: TRBJ1-1; v_gene: TRBV3-1; d_gene: .; CDR3nt: TGTGCCAGCAGGGGGCAGGGAGAAACTGAAGCTTTCTTT; CDR3aa: CASRGQGETEAFF
abundance: many; j_gene: TRBJ2-4; v_gene: TRBV12-3/TRBV12-4; d_gene: .; CDR3nt: TGTGCCAGCAGTTTGGGACTGGACGGACTAGCCAAAAACATTCAGTACTTC; CDR3aa: CASSLGLDGLAKNIQYF
abundance: few; j_gene: TRBJ2-1; v_gene: TRBV28; d_gene: .; CDR3nt: TGTGCCAGCAAGGCGGGGTCCCCAAACTACAATGAGCAGTTCTTC; CDR3aa: CASKAGSPNYNEQFF
abundance: .; j_gene: TRBJ1-3; v_gene: TRBV2; d_gene: .; CDR3nt: TGTGCCAGTATTCCCTCTGGAAACACCATATATTTT; CDR3aa: CASIPSGNTIYF
abundance: few; j_gene: TRBJ1-1; v_gene: TRBV19; d_gene: TRBD1; CDR3nt: TGTGCCAGTAGAAGGGGACAGACTGAAGCTTTCTTT; CDR3aa: CASRRGQTEAFF
abundance: many; j_gene: TRBJ2-3; v_gene: TRBV7-9; d_gene: .; CDR3nt: TGTGCCAGCAGCTCGATTGGGGGGACAGATACGCAGTATTTT; CDR3aa: CASSSIGGTDTQYF